This TCR beta chain stems from a study of cytomegalovirus exposure and HLA in healthy donors. On the study more broadly: From some 180 million T cells, an earlier analysis saw 117 million unique TCR beta sequences. Membership in the Caucasian-associated ancestry cluster was found for around 81% of fewer than 450 genotyped donors.

General observations from the study: HLA alleles showed associations with 15,000 to 20,000 TCR beta sequences in a later analysis, at a 0.05 false discovery rate. What was likely a sequencing artifact was a cluster of highly shared sequence variants.

The length of the CDR3 is 18 residues. Germline values: CDR1 SGHDN, CDR2 FVKESK. V trimming: 2 bases; J trimming: 2 bases; junction bases outside the gene matches: 7. Worth noting for this clone: Its target is unknown.

Researchers ran the PCR with 60 Vbeta and 13 Jbeta primers. The repertoire was sequenced with immunoSEQ multiplex PCR; TCRdb's copy has only in-frame clones and lacks some. The sample holds some 110,000 clones. The clonotype comes from a man aged 40-49 years in good health and CMV-seronegative. Sample: PBMCs. The chain carries TRBV14 and TRBJ2-7; 15 bases agree with TRBD2. CDR3 sequence reads: CASSQNKGLAGGPYEQYF. Here the CDR3 DNA reads TGTGCCAGCAGCCAAAATAAGGGACTAGCGGGAGGTCCCTACGAGCAGTACTTC.